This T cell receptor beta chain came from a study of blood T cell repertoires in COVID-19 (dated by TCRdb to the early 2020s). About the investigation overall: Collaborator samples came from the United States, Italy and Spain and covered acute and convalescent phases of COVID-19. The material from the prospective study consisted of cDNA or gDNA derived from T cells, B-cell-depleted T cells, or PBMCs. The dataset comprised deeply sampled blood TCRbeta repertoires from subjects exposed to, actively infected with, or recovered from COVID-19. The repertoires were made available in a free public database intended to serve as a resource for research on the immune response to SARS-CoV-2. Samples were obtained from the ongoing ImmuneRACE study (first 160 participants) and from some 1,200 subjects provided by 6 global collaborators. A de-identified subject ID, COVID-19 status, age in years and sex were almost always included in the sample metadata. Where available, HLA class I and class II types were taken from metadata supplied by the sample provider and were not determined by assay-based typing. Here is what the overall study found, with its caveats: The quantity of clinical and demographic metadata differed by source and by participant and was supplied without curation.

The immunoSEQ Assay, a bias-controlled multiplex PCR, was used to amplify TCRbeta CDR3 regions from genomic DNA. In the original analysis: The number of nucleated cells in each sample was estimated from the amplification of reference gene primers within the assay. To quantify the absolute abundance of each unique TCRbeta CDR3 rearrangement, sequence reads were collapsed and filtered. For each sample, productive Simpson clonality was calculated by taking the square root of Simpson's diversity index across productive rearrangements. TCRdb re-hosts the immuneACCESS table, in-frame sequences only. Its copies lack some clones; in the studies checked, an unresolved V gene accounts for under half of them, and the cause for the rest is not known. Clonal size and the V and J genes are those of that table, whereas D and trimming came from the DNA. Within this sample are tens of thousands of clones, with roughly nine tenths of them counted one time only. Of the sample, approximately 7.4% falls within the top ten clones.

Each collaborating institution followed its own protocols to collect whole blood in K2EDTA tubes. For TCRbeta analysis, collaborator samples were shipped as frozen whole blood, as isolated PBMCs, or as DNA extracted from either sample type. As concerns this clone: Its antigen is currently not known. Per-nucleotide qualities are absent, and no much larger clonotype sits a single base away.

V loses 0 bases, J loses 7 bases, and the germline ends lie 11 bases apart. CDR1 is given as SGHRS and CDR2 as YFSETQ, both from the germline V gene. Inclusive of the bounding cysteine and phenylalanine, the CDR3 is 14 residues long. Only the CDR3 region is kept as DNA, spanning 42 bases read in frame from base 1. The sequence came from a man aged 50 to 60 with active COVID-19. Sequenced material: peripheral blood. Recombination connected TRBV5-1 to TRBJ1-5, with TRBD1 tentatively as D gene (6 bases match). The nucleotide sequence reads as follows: TGCGCCAGCAGCTTGGAACAGGGCGGCCAGCCCCAGCATTTT. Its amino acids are CASSLEQGGQPQHF.